This is a list of T cell receptor beta chains from one sample in a study of blood T cell repertoires in COVID-19. The table came from immunoSEQ multiplex PCR; TCRdb's copy has only in-frame clones and leaves some out. The sample lists 150,000 to 200,000 clones; around 81% were seen once. The specimen sequenced was peripheral blood. The source is a human donor with acute or convalescent COVID-19. The donor label of this sample is uncertain. Each CDR3 is given with its conserved first and last residue. The order of the fields is D gene, clone size, J gene, V gene, CDR3 DNA, CDR3 protein. A D gene is named only where the DNA matches it firmly. Not all rows give a size; the values are once, few, many and, for expanded clones, a class.

D gene: -; clone size: -; J gene: TRBJ2-5; V gene: TRBV2; CDR3 DNA: TGTGCCAGCGACGCCTATGAGGCAGGGGAGACCCAGTACTTC; CDR3 protein: CASDAYEAGETQYF
D gene: -; clone size: -; J gene: TRBJ2-3; V gene: TRBV9; CDR3 DNA: TGTGCCAGCAGCCCTAGAGGGGACACCACAGATACGCAGTATTTT; CDR3 protein: CASSPRGDTTDTQYF
D gene: -; clone size: -; J gene: TRBJ1-3; V gene: TRBV4-2; CDR3 DNA: TGTGCCAGCAGCCAGACCCCCGGGGGGGCCTTAAGCTCTGGAAACACCATATATTTT; CDR3 protein: CASSQTPGGALSSGNTIYF
D gene: -; clone size: -; J gene: TRBJ1-1; V gene: TRBV11-2; CDR3 DNA: TGTGCCAGCAGCACTGGACACCTGGTTGGCACTGAAGCTTTCTTT; CDR3 protein: CASSTGHLVGTEAFF
D gene: TRBD2; clone size: -; J gene: TRBJ2-7; V gene: TRBV15; CDR3 DNA: TGTGCCACCAGCAGAGAATTCATAGCGGGAGGGACCTACGAGCAGTACTTC; CDR3 protein: CATSREFIAGGTYEQYF
D gene: -; clone size: -; J gene: TRBJ1-2; V gene: TRBV11-1; CDR3 DNA: TGTGCCAGCAGCTCCGGTCGGGGAGGACCCAACTATGGCTACACCTTC; CDR3 protein: CASSSGRGGPNYGYTF
D gene: TRBD2; clone size: -; J gene: TRBJ2-2; V gene: TRBV6-2/TRBV6-3; CDR3 DNA: TGTGCCAGCAGCCTCCCGACTAGCGTCACCGGGGAGCTGTTTTTT; CDR3 protein: CASSLPTSVTGELFF
D gene: TRBD2; clone size: -; J gene: TRBJ2-7; V gene: TRBV12-3/TRBV12-4; CDR3 DNA: TGTGCCAGCAGGTCTGGGGGGGTTGGTGAGCAGTACTTC; CDR3 protein: CASRSGGVGEQYF
D gene: -; clone size: -; J gene: TRBJ1-3; V gene: TRBV5-1; CDR3 DNA: TGCGCCAGCAGCTTCTACATGTCTGGGGGGAACACCATATATTTT; CDR3 protein: CASSFYMSGGNTIYF
D gene: -; clone size: once; J gene: TRBJ2-3; V gene: TRBV10-3; CDR3 DNA: TGTGCCATCAGTGGAGACGACTTTAGCACAGATACGCAGTATTTT; CDR3 protein: CAISGDDFSTDTQYF
D gene: -; clone size: -; J gene: TRBJ2-1; V gene: TRBV19; CDR3 DNA: TGTGCCAGTAGTATAGGTAGGGGCGCCTACAATGAGCAGTTCTTC; CDR3 protein: CASSIGRGAYNEQFF
D gene: -; clone size: -; J gene: TRBJ2-5; V gene: TRBV12-3/TRBV12-4; CDR3 DNA: TGTGCCAGCAGTCTGAGTGTGGAGACCCAGTACTTC; CDR3 protein: CASSLSVETQYF
D gene: TRBD2; clone size: few; J gene: TRBJ2-1; V gene: TRBV19; CDR3 DNA: TGTGCCAGTAGGGCCGGGACTAGCGGTTTCAATGAGCAGTTCTTC; CDR3 protein: CASRAGTSGFNEQFF
D gene: -; clone size: -; J gene: TRBJ1-1; V gene: TRBV2; CDR3 DNA: TGTGCCAGCAACAGGGTTCCGGACACTGAAGCTTTCTTT; CDR3 protein: CASNRVPDTEAFF
D gene: TRBD2; clone size: -; J gene: TRBJ2-2; V gene: TRBV3-1/TRBV3-2; CDR3 DNA: TGTGCCAGCAGCCAAGGGGGACTAGGTGGGGCCGGGGAGCTGTTTTTT; CDR3 protein: CASSQGGLGGAGELFF
D gene: TRBD2; clone size: -; J gene: TRBJ2-1; V gene: TRBV30; CDR3 DNA: TGTGCCTGGAGTATTGGCGGGACTACGTACAATGAGCAGTTCTTC; CDR3 protein: CAWSIGGTTYNEQFF
D gene: TRBD1; clone size: once; J gene: TRBJ1-3; V gene: TRBV7-3; CDR3 DNA: TGTGCCAGCAGCTTAAGACGGGACAGTAGCTCTGGAAACACCATATATTTT; CDR3 protein: CASSLRRDSSSGNTIYF
D gene: -; clone size: few; J gene: TRBJ1-6; V gene: TRBV27; CDR3 DNA: TGTGCCAGCAGCCAACCGAGAGGGATAGGGTCACCCCTCCACTTT; CDR3 protein: CASSQPRGIGSPLHF
D gene: TRBD1; clone size: -; J gene: TRBJ2-5; V gene: TRBV3-1/TRBV3-2; CDR3 DNA: TGTGCCAGCAGCCAAGATCCGACAGGGTTTGGCCAAGAGACCCAGTACTTC; CDR3 protein: CASSQDPTGFGQETQYF
D gene: TRBD2; clone size: -; J gene: TRBJ2-1; V gene: TRBV5-1; CDR3 DNA: TGCGCCAGCAGCCGAGGGACTAGCCGGCCCTACAATGAGCAGTTCTTC; CDR3 protein: CASSRGTSRPYNEQFF
D gene: -; clone size: -; J gene: TRBJ2-3; V gene: TRBV3-1/TRBV3-2; CDR3 DNA: TGTGCCAGCAGCCAAGGTCGAGTGGGCACAAATACGCAGTATTTT; CDR3 protein: CASSQGRVGTNTQYF
D gene: -; clone size: few; J gene: TRBJ1-1; V gene: TRBV4-1; CDR3 DNA: TGCGCCAGCAGCCCTCTGGGGGGGGGAGTCTTCTTT; CDR3 protein: CASSPLGGGVFF